The sequence of this T cell receptor beta chain was determined in a study of cytomegalovirus exposure and HLA in healthy donors. Study-wide results and caveats: Links to common viral pathogens appeared, in a later analysis, for several of the most significant clusters.

Germline V gene sequence: CDR1 MNHEY, CDR2 SVGAGI. The CDR3 has 14 residues. The count of this clone is one. What it binds is unknown. The junction and the germline gene differ at one end; a read error may be behind it. Vbeta (60) and Jbeta (13) primers were used in the PCR. Sequenced by immunoSEQ multiplex PCR; TCRdb stores in-frame clones only, minus some. Of roughly 180,000 clones detected, about 79% appear once; the ten largest clones hold 0.6% to 0.9%. This sequence originates from a female donor in good health and CMV-seronegative. Source material: PBMCs. The chain joins TRBV6-5 to TRBJ1-1, with D possibly being TRBD1 (5 bases). The chain's CDR3 is CASRYSGGGTEAFF. CDR3 DNA: TGTGCCAGCAGATACTCGGGGGGAGGGACTGAAGCTTTCTTT.